Listed here are 21 T cell receptor beta chains from one sample, sequenced in a study of T cell responses to AZD1222 COVID-19 vaccine. Generated by immunoSEQ multiplex PCR, the TCRdb table keeps only in-frame clones and is missing some. The sample shows 120,000 or so clones, about 90% of them seen only once. This specimen consisted of peripheral blood, obtained 28 days after the second AZD1222 dose. Every receptor here comes from an adult who received the AZD1222 COVID-19 vaccine.

The gene calls are TRBV2 and TRBJ2-5; D might be TRBD2 (5 bases). The germline V gene has CDR1 SNHLY and CDR2 FYNNEI. The CDR3 contains 11 residues. V was clipped by 8 bases and J by 7 bases, with 11 bases between them. This chain's CDR3 is CASRSGRTQYF. CDR3 sequence (DNA): TGTGCCAGCCGCAGCGGAAGGACCCAGTACTTC.

This chain joins TRBV6-5 and TRBJ1-1, with D uncertain. CDR3 length: 15 residues. Germline V gene sequence: CDR1 MNHEY, CDR2 SVGAGI. The V and J ends lost 2 bases and 3 bases respectively, with 13 bases between them. The CDR3 region has the DNA TGTGCCAGCAGTTACGCAAAAAGTGGAGACACTGAAGCTTTCTTT. It codes for CASSYAKSGDTEAFF.

The chain has TRBV7-2 and TRBJ1-1; 11 positions match TRBD1. Looked up from germline, CDR1 is SGHTA and CDR2 is FQGNSA. This CDR3 region has 14 residues. Trimming removed 5 bases from V and 6 bases from J; junction bases left unmatched: 5. The DNA of the CDR3 is TGTGCCAGCAGCCCGGGACAGGGGGTTTCTGAAGCTTTCTTT. Its protein is CASSPGQGVSEAFF.

The V and J genes are TRBV19 and TRBJ2-7; D ambiguous. The length of the CDR3 is 14 residues. Germline loops: CDR1 LNHDA, CDR2 SQIVND (reference sequence). V was cut by 3 bases and J by 1 base, with 10 bases left in between. This CDR3 is CASSMVPSSYEQYF. The CDR3 coding sequence is TGTGCCAGTAGTATGGTCCCATCTTCCTACGAGCAGTACTTC.

This sequence joins TRBV4-2 and TRBJ2-6, with 8 positions matching TRBD1. J was trimmed by 2 bases and V by 0 bases; bases with no gene match: 12. CDR1 and CDR2 from the germline V gene are LGHNA and YNFKEQ. The CDR3 extends over 20 amino acids. CDR3 protein: CASSQDRAGGVLAGANVLTF. The CDR3 DNA sequence: TGTGCCAGCAGCCAAGATCGGGCAGGGGGCGTTTTAGCTGGGGCCAACGTCCTGACTTTC.

J is TRBJ2-7 and V is TRBV7-8; the D is unclear. CDR3 length: 14 residues. CDR1 SGHVS and CDR2 FQNEAQ come from the germline V gene. Trimming took 2 bases from V and 6 from J, leaving 14 bases between them. The CDR3 coding sequence is TGTGCCAGCAGCTTATGGACGGGCCGGTCCGAGCAGTACTTC. Protein sequence: CASSLWTGRSEQYF.

The V call is TRBV24-1, the J call TRBJ2-1; D might be TRBD1 (6 bases). The CDR3 is 13 residues long. V lost 5 bases, J lost 3 bases, and 7 bases lay in between. The germline gives CDR1 KGHDR, CDR2 SFDVKD. In DNA, the CDR3 is TGTGCCACCAGTGCGGACAGCTACAATGAGCAGTTCTTC. This gives the protein CATSADSYNEQFF.

V is TRBV18 and J is TRBJ1-5; D is unclear. The germline CDR1 and CDR2 sequences are KGHSH and LQKENI. The CDR3 is made up of 12 amino acids. The ends were cut back, 3 bases at V and 2 bases at J, with 2 bases in the middle. CDR3 protein: CASSPRNQPQHF. The CDR3 nucleotides are TGTGCCAGCTCACCGCGCAATCAGCCCCAGCATTTT.

The genes are TRBV19 and TRBJ1-2, with D possibly being TRBD1 (6 bases). Deletions cut 3 bases from V and 8 bases from J, with 13 bases between. This CDR3 is built from 13 residues. Per the germline V gene, CDR1 is LNHDA and CDR2 is SQIVND (reference sequence). The CDR3 nucleotides read TGTGCCAGTAGTATCAGGGGAGCGGAGGGCTACACCTTC. As protein: CASSIRGAEGYTF.

The chain carries TRBV6-4 and TRBJ1-1; a possible D gene is TRBD1 (5 bases). Germline CDR1 reads MRHNA; CDR2 reads SNTAGT. Trimming stripped 6 bases from V and 7 bases from J, with 21 bases between. The CDR3 is 15 amino acids. CDR3 nucleotides: TGTGCCAGCAGAAAAATCGGGGCCGCAGGGATTGAAGCTTTCTTT. It yields the protein CASRKIGAAGIEAFF.

The chain combines TRBV6-4 with TRBJ1-1; D perhaps matches TRBD1 (6 bases). The CDR3 consists of 11 residues. Germline CDR1 is MRHNA and CDR2 is SNTAGT. The V and J ends lost 4 bases and 11 bases respectively, with 11 bases between them. The CDR3, as DNA: TGTGCCAGCAGTGTAGGGGGGAGCGCTTTCTTT. This translates into CASSVGGSAFF.

This clone is a singleton in its sample. This chain links TRBV28 with TRBJ2-7; D is perhaps TRBD1 (6 bases). This CDR3 is 15 amino acids long. V was pared by 3 bases and J by 0 bases, with 12 bases between. The germline gives CDR1 MDHEN, CDR2 SYDVKM. As DNA, the CDR3 is TGTGCCAGCAGTTTGGGGGCCACCAGCTCCTACGAGCAGTACTTC. This sequence encodes CASSLGATSSYEQYF.

This sequence joins TRBV11-1 and TRBJ2-7; TRBD2 agrees at 10 bases. CDR1 is SGHAT, CDR2 FQDESV, per germline (reference sequence). J lost 1 base, V lost 4 bases, and 4 bases had no gene match. CDR3 length: 15 residues. The CDR3 DNA sequence: TGTGCCAGCAGCTCGACTAGCGGGCCTTCCTACGAGCAGTACTTC. This encodes CASSSTSGPSYEQYF.

Details on this clone: At one of its ends the junction is not consistent with the germline gene, which may arise from a read error. The V and J genes are TRBV4-1 and TRBJ2-2, with 9 bases that match TRBD2. CDR1 is MGHRA and CDR2 is YSYEKL in the germline V gene. The CDR3 sequence is 19 residues long. CDR3 in DNA: TGCGCCCGCAGCCCGCGGGGAGGAGCGGGAGGTAGGGGCACCGGGGAGCTGTTTTTT. Its translation: CARSPRGGAGGRGTGELFF.

This chain connects TRBV18 to TRBJ2-6; the D gene could be TRBD1 or TRBD2 (5 bases each). Between the trimmed V and J ends, which lost 3 bases and 4 bases, there was a span of 10 bases. The CDR3 extends over 15 amino acids. The germline gives CDR1 KGHSH, CDR2 LQKENI. This chain's CDR3 is CASSPRGGGANVLTF. The CDR3 coding sequence is TGTGCCAGCTCACCGAGGGGTGGCGGGGCCAACGTCCTGACTTTC.

The CDR3 reads CASSYGAYNEQFF. CDR3 DNA sequence: TGTGCCAGCAGTTACGGGGCGTACAATGAGCAGTTCTTC. The chain combines TRBV6-2 or TRBV6-3 with TRBJ2-1; a weak D match, TRBD1 (5 bases). Germline CDR1 is MNHEY and CDR2 is SVGEGT. The CDR3 totals 13 residues. The V end was cut by 2 bases, the J end by 4 bases, with 6 bases between.

The J gene is TRBJ1-2, the V gene TRBV30; tentatively, D is TRBD1 (5 bases). Looked up from germline, CDR1 is GTSNPN and CDR2 is SVGIG (reference sequence). The CDR3 has 16 amino acids. V was shortened by 3 bases and J by 8 bases, with 25 bases between the two germline ends. The CDR3 is CAWRPMGQGIDRGYTF. DNA for the CDR3: TGTGCCTGGAGGCCCATGGGTCAGGGCATCGATCGGGGCTACACCTTC.

The rearrangement joins TRBV27 to TRBJ2-2, with D possibly being TRBD1 or TRBD2 (6 bases each). CDR3 size: 15 residues. Germline V gene data show CDR1 as MNHEY and CDR2 as SMNVEV (reference sequence). Trimming shortened V by 3 bases and J by 4 bases, and 12 bases separated the two germline ends. In nucleotides, the CDR3 is TGTGCCAGCAGTTTCTTCGGGGGCTTCACCGGGGAGCTGTTTTTT. This encodes CASSFFGGFTGELFF.

This clone was seen once. The chain couples TRBV30 to TRBJ1-6; the D is unclear. Germline values: CDR1 GTSNPN, CDR2 SVGIG (reference sequence). The CDR3 totals 12 residues. Trimming pared 2 bases from V and 9 bases from J, leaving 8 bases between. CDR3 bases: TGTGCCTGGAGTAAAATAGGTTCACCCCTCCACTTT. It translates to CAWSKIGSPLHF.

The genes are TRBV19 and TRBJ2-2; unclear D gene. Per germline, CDR1 LNHDA and CDR2 SQIVND (reference sequence). The CDR3 is made up of 14 amino acids. Trimming cost V 7 bases and J 5 bases, with 14 bases left between them. DNA for the CDR3: TGTGCCAGTAAACCCGATCTGTCGACCGGGGAGCTGTTTTTT. Its translation is CASKPDLSTGELFF. Using reference TRBV19 and TRBJ2-2 for the parts outside the CDR3, the full variable domain is DGGITQSPKYLFRKEGQNVTLSCEQNLNHDAMYWYRQDPGQGLRLIYYSQIVNDFQKGDIAEGYSVSREKKESFPLTVTSAQKNPTAFYLCASKPDLSTGELFFGEGSRLTVL.

The chain recombines TRBV7-6 with TRBJ2-3; D might be TRBD2 (5 bases). Trimming removed 5 bases from V and 1 base from J, with 19 bases in between. Germline CDR1 is SGHVS and CDR2 is FNYEAQ. The CDR3 sequence is 17 residues long. The CDR3 nucleotides are TGTGCCAGCAGCAGACATAGCGCCCAGAAGGGCACAGATACGCAGTATTTT. This translates into CASSRHSAQKGTDTQYF.